The rows below give T cell receptor beta chains drawn from one sample of a study of T cell responses to AZD1222 COVID-19 vaccine. Data came from immunoSEQ multiplex PCR; TCRdb stores just in-frame clones and leaves some out. In the table there are 80,000 or so clones, roughly 87% of which are singletons. Sample: peripheral blood, taken on day 0 of AZD1222 vaccination. These receptors were taken from an adult in good health. CDR3s include the opening cysteine and the closing phenylalanine or tryptophan. D genes are given only for firm matches. A clone size is listed for some rows: how often the clone was seen (once, few, many), or a class if it is expanded.

TRBJ2-1 | . | . | TRBV19 | TGTGCCAGTAGTCTAACGCGGGGCTTAGAGACCAATGAGCAGTTCTTC | CASSLTRGLETNEQFF
TRBJ1-5 | . | TRBD1 | TRBV29-1 | TGCAGCGTTTCCACCGGGACAGGGTTACAGCCCCAGCATTTT | CSVSTGTGLQPQHF
TRBJ2-7 | . | . | TRBV12-3/TRBV12-4 | TGTGCCAGCAGTTTCCCCGGAGGCTACGAGCAGTACTTC | CASSFPGGYEQYF
TRBJ2-2 | . | . | TRBV5-5 | TGTGCCAGCAGCTTCGGGCGCGGGGTCAGGGATGCGGCCGGGGAGCTGTTTTTT | CASSFGRGVRDAAGELFF
TRBJ2-7 | once | . | TRBV4-1 | TGCGCCAGCAGCCAAGGAGGATGGGCCCTCGAGCAGTACTTC | CASSQGGWALEQYF
TRBJ2-3 | . | . | TRBV4-2 | TGTGCCAGCAGCCAAGGACACCCGGGGCGAGATACGCAGTATTTT | CASSQGHPGRDTQYF
TRBJ1-1 | . | . | TRBV1 | TGCACCAGCAGACAAGAGGATTGCGGGCGGCGTGAAGCTTTCTTT | CTSRQEDCGRREAFF
TRBJ1-1 | . | . | TRBV19 | TGTGCCAGTAGTATAGGGAGCATGAACACTGAAGCTTTCTTT | CASSIGSMNTEAFF
TRBJ2-1 | . | . | TRBV9 | TGTGCCAGCAGCGTAGTTAGCGGCGTCAACAATGAGCAGTTCTTC | CASSVVSGVNNEQFF
TRBJ2-1 | . | . | TRBV19 | TGTGCAAGTACCGGCGGGGAAACTTACAATGAGCAGTTCTTC | CASTGGETYNEQFF
TRBJ2-2 | . | . | TRBV7-7 | TGTGCTAGCAGCTTCACAGGGACCGGGGAGCTGTTTTTT | CASSFTGTGELFF
TRBJ1-5 | . | . | TRBV6-1 | TGTGCCAGCAGTGAATCGGTACTTAGCAATCAGCCCCAGCATTTT | CASSESVLSNQPQHF
TRBJ2-3 | . | . | TRBV6-6 | TGTGCCACCAAACCCCCTACTTTGACAGATACGCAGTATTTT | CATKPPTLTDTQYF
TRBJ2-7 | . | . | TRBV11-2 | TGTGCCAGCAGGCCCAATTTTCAGGCTACCTACGAGCAGTACTTC | CASRPNFQATYEQYF
TRBJ2-3 | . | TRBD2 | TRBV7-2 | TGTGCCAGCAGCCCTCGACTAGCGGGAGGATTCCCAGATACGCAGTATTTT | CASSPRLAGGFPDTQYF
TRBJ2-4 | . | . | TRBV19 | TGTGCCAGTAGTCAGACGTTTAATGTCCAAAACATTCAGTACTTC | CASSQTFNVQNIQYF
TRBJ1-5 | . | TRBD1 | TRBV19 | TGTGCCAGTAGTCCTCGGACAGGGGGCATTCAGCCCCAGCATTTT | CASSPRTGGIQPQHF
TRBJ2-3 | . | TRBD1 | TRBV7-3 | TGTGCCAGCAGCCAGGGGGCTCACACAGATACGCAGTATTTT | CASSQGAHTDTQYF
TRBJ2-1 | . | . | TRBV27 | TGTGCCAGCAGTGTCCGGGACACCTACAATGAGCAGTTCTTC | CASSVRDTYNEQFF
TRBJ2-7 | . | TRBD1 | TRBV30 | TGTGCCTGGAGTGTAGGGACAGGGACCTACGAGCAGTACTTC | CAWSVGTGTYEQYF
TRBJ1-1 | few | . | TRBV7-6 | TGTGCCAGCAGCTACTATCCGGCTTTCTTT | CASSYYPAFF
TRBJ1-5 | once | . | TRBV30 | TGTGCCTGGACAGTCGGAAGCAATCAGCCCCAGCATTTT | CAWTVGSNQPQHF
TRBJ2-3 | . | . | TRBV11-1 | TGTGCCAGCAGCTTTGTTGCCCGAGAAGATACGCAGTATTTT | CASSFVAREDTQYF
TRBJ2-3 | . | TRBD1 | TRBV6-5 | TGTGCCAGCAAGGGACCGGGACAGATCACAGATACGCAGTATTTT | CASKGPGQITDTQYF
TRBJ1-1 | . | . | TRBV19 | TGTGCCAGTAGTGACAGTAAGAACACTGAAGCTTTCTTT | CASSDSKNTEAFF
TRBJ2-5 | . | TRBD2 | TRBV7-9 | TGTGCCAGCAGCTTAGGGACTAGCCTAGAGACCCAGTACTTC | CASSLGTSLETQYF
TRBJ1-5 | . | TRBD1 | TRBV2 | TGTGCCAGCAGTCACCGGACAGGGGTAGACAATCAGCCCCAGCATTTT | CASSHRTGVDNQPQHF
TRBJ1-6 | medium-sized | . | TRBV30 | TGTGCCTGGAGCGGGTTACAGGGCCACTCACCCCTCCACTTT | CAWSGLQGHSPLHF
TRBJ2-7 | . | . | TRBV4-2 | TGTGCCAGCAGCCAAGTCGCTAGCGACTCCTACGAGCAGTACTTC | CASSQVASDSYEQYF
TRBJ2-1 | . | . | TRBV3-1/TRBV3-2 | TGTGCCAGCAGCCAAGGGGCTGGGACTGGTCCCTACAATGAGCAGTTCTTC | CASSQGAGTGPYNEQFF
TRBJ2-1 | . | . | TRBV10-1 | TGCGCCAGCAGTGAGTCAAAGGGGGAGACCTACAATGAGCAGTTCTTC | CASSESKGETYNEQFF
TRBJ1-3 | few | . | TRBV19 | TGTGCCAGTAGCCTCATCCCTGGAAACACCATATATTTT | CASSLIPGNTIYF
TRBJ2-7 | . | . | TRBV21-1 | TGTGCCAGCAGCAAAACTGGGGGATGGGAGAACTACGAGCAGTACTTC | CASSKTGGWENYEQYF
TRBJ1-5 | . | . | TRBV29-1 | TGCAGCGTTGAAGGGCAGGAGGGCCAGCCCCAGCATTTT | CSVEGQEGQPQHF
TRBJ1-2 | . | . | TRBV19 | TGTGCCAGTAGTAACCGGGGAGTACCCTATGGCTACACCTTC | CASSNRGVPYGYTF
TRBJ2-3 | . | . | TRBV11-2 | TGTGCCAGCGGTAAATGGGATACGCAGTATTTT | CASGKWDTQYF
TRBJ1-1 | . | . | TRBV18 | TGTGCCAGCTCACCACGGCCTCAGGGAGGGATGAACACTGAAGCTTTCTTT | CASSPRPQGGMNTEAFF
TRBJ1-1 | . | . | TRBV6-5 | TGTGCCAGCAGTTACGGACCATCGGAAGCTTTCTTT | CASSYGPSEAFF
TRBJ1-6 | . | . | TRBV4-1 | TGCGCCAGCAGCCAAGAAAAGGTCGTGGATTCACCCCTCCACTTT | CASSQEKVVDSPLHF
TRBJ2-7 | . | TRBD1 | TRBV6-5 | TGTGCCAGCAGCTTGGACAGGGGGCTCTACGAGCAGTACTTC | CASSLDRGLYEQYF
TRBJ2-1 | . | . | TRBV18 | TGTGCCAGCTCACCACAAGGAGTGTCCTACAATGAGCAGTTCTTC | CASSPQGVSYNEQFF
TRBJ1-2 | once | . | TRBV29-1 | TGCAGCGTTCTCGAAGGCTACACCTTC | CSVLEGYTF
TRBJ2-7 | . | . | TRBV6-6 | TGTGCCAGCAGCTACGGACCTCATTACGAGCAGTACTTC | CASSYGPHYEQYF
TRBJ1-1 | . | TRBD1 | TRBV19 | TGTGCCAGTAGAGACAGGGGGCAGATCACTGAAGCTTTCTTT | CASRDRGQITEAFF
TRBJ1-3 | . | . | TRBV6-6 | TGTGCCAGCACGGGGGCCTGGGTGGCTGGAAACACCATATATTTT | CASTGAWVAGNTIYF
TRBJ1-5 | . | . | TRBV12-3/TRBV12-4 | TGTGCCACTACTTGGGATGCGGGACAGCCCCAGCATTTT | CATTWDAGQPQHF
TRBJ2-4 | few | . | TRBV4-2 | TGTGCCAGCAGCCAAGATCAAGCCCCGTTTATGGTCAAAAACATTCAGTACTTC | CASSQDQAPFMVKNIQYF
TRBJ1-2 | . | TRBD1 | TRBV6-5 | TGTGCCAGCAGTTACTCGGGACAGGGATCGGGCTACACCTTC | CASSYSGQGSGYTF
TRBJ2-3 | . | . | TRBV7-2 | TGTGCCAGCAGCTCCCCCCCGAGGGATACGCAGTATTTT | CASSSPPRDTQYF
TRBJ1-1 | . | . | TRBV4-3 | TGCGCCAGCAGCCAAGACCGGGGACTCCGGACTGTGAACACTGAAGCTTTCTTT | CASSQDRGLRTVNTEAFF
TRBJ2-1 | . | TRBD2 | TRBV5-1 | TGCGCCAGCACACTAGCGGGAGGGTGGAATGAGCAGTTCTTC | CASTLAGGWNEQFF
TRBJ1-1 | . | . | TRBV6-2/TRBV6-3 | TGTGCCAGCAGTGCCCAACAGGAAACTGAAGCTTTCTTT | CASSAQQETEAFF
TRBJ1-2 | . | . | TRBV6-1 | TGTGCCAGCAGTGTAAGATGGACGGATATTTTCTTTGGCTACACCTTC | CASSVRWTDIFFGYTF
TRBJ1-5 | . | . | TRBV6-5 | TGTGCCAGCAGTCCCCGCAGGGCGAGCGCCCAGCATTTT | CASSPRRASAQHF